This T cell receptor (delta chain) was obtained from a study of gamma-delta chains in newborns, infants, children. For the study at large: Microbial exposure reportedly drives polyclonal innate γδ T cell expansion after birth.

As to this clone: One base separates it from a far larger clone, so it is likely a read error. Other DNA sequences in the same sample also yield this CDR3.

The germline V and J ends were trimmed by 2 bases and 5 bases, with 14 bases remaining between them. The CDR3 sequence is 15 residues long. Germline V gives CDR1 GEAIGNYY, CDR2 EKD. TCRdb fed the reads into CATT to redo clone calling. Here the sample spans more than 6,000 delta-chain clones, about 10% being singletons. Specimen: blood. The clonotype comes from a child who was a newborn, infant or young child, either healthy, febrile or measles-vaccinated (not recorded which). The chain is built from TRDV2 and TRDJ2, with D possibly TRDD3 on 6 matching bases. CDR3 residues: CACDILGALTAQLFF. In DNA form, the CDR3 reads TGTGCCTGTGACATCTTGGGGGCTCTCACAGCACAACTCTTCTTT.